Listed below are T cell receptor beta chains from one sample, sequenced in a study of early T cells in non-severe SARS-CoV-2 infection. One entry per CDR3 protein results from TCRdb running MiXCR on the 5' RACE reads. Among tens of thousands of distinct CDR3 sequences, about 9.3% were seen once, and the ten largest hold less than 15%. Sample: whole blood. These receptor sequences come from an adult who was a healthcare worker with PCR-confirmed SARS-CoV-2 infection or an uninfected control (not recorded which). Each CDR3 is given without its conserved first and last residue. The order of the fields is J gene, V gene, CDR3 length, CDR3 protein.

j_call: TRBJ2-3
v_call: TRBV29-1
cdr3_length: 11
cdr3_aa: SVPLAGADTQY

j_call: TRBJ1-6
v_call: TRBV7-2
cdr3_length: 14
cdr3_aa: ASSLVRGGAGSPLH

j_call: TRBJ2-1
v_call: TRBV2
cdr3_length: 18
cdr3_aa: ASSEASHPRLAGNYNEQF

j_call: TRBJ2-3
v_call: TRBV2
cdr3_length: 11
cdr3_aa: ASRGSSTDTQY

j_call: TRBJ2-5
v_call: TRBV3-1
cdr3_length: 11
cdr3_aa: ASSQAEPGTQY

j_call: TRBJ2-1
v_call: TRBV30
cdr3_length: 12
cdr3_aa: AWSESVDYNEQF

j_call: TRBJ1-6
v_call: TRBV29-1
cdr3_length: 10
cdr3_aa: SVRDGNSPLH

j_call: TRBJ2-7
v_call: TRBV7-9
cdr3_length: 16
cdr3_aa: ASSPVGGTGKKAYEQY

j_call: TRBJ2-7
v_call: TRBV29-1
cdr3_length: 11
cdr3_aa: SGKRAEMGEQY

j_call: TRBJ1-1
v_call: TRBV7-9
cdr3_length: 13
cdr3_aa: ASSLETGPNTEAF

j_call: TRBJ2-1
v_call: TRBV20-1
cdr3_length: 13
cdr3_aa: SAPDREHSYNEQF

j_call: TRBJ1-5
v_call: TRBV12-3/TRBV12-4
cdr3_length: 11
cdr3_aa: ASSYQGRQPQH

j_call: TRBJ1-1
v_call: TRBV20-1
cdr3_length: 13
cdr3_aa: SAIQGPAQNTEAF

j_call: TRBJ2-3
v_call: TRBV6-5
cdr3_length: 13
cdr3_aa: ASSYKLSSTDTQY

j_call: TRBJ2-5
v_call: TRBV7-6
cdr3_length: 13
cdr3_aa: ASSWGLAVQETQY

j_call: TRBJ2-2
v_call: TRBV11-1
cdr3_length: 13
cdr3_aa: ASSSRGPNTGELF

j_call: TRBJ2-7
v_call: TRBV7-2
cdr3_length: 11
cdr3_aa: ASSLARDRDQY

j_call: TRBJ2-7
v_call: TRBV11-2
cdr3_length: 14
cdr3_aa: ASSSPGGLASYEQY

j_call: TRBJ2-7
v_call: TRBV6-1
cdr3_length: 12
cdr3_aa: ASSGTGALVGQY

j_call: TRBJ2-3
v_call: TRBV2
cdr3_length: 10
cdr3_aa: ASKESGATQY

j_call: TRBJ1-2
v_call: TRBV29-1
cdr3_length: 8
cdr3_aa: SVEGYGYT

j_call: TRBJ1-1
v_call: TRBV11-1
cdr3_length: 9
cdr3_aa: ASSPNTEAF